This T cell receptor (beta chain) appears in the sequencing data of a study of response to subunit inactivated influenza vaccine. The V and J ends lost 3 bases and 1 base respectively, with 15 bases between them. CDR1 is MGHRA, CDR2 YSYEKL, per germline. This CDR3 has 16 amino acids. TCRdb reprocessed the RT-PCR reads via MiXCR and lists one record per CDR3 protein. The sample records 500,000 to 600,000 distinct CDR3 sequences, around 10% being singletons. The sample also formed part of further work on T cells expressing NK-cell markers. From that second work: Libraries used 5'RACE template switching adding universal primer site and UMIs. It was from sorted CD3+CD56+NKG2C+, CD3+CD56+NKG2C- and CD3+CD56-NKG2C+ T cells that TCR beta repertoires came. Among the eight sequenced donors, seven tested HCMV-seropositive and one tested seronegative. These clonotypes, the leaders elsewhere, also led the CD3+CD56-NKG2C+ fraction in a handful of donors.

The sequence came from a man aged 50 to 60 who received an inactivated influenza vaccine. The specimen comprised PBMCs from blood, sampled on the day of vaccination. The rearrangement links TRBV4-1 to TRBJ2-5; TRBD1 might be the D (6 bases). CDR3 sequence reads: CASSHDRTATQETQYF. The CDR3 DNA is TGCGCCAGCAGCCACGACAGGACCGCAACCCAAGAGACCCAGTACTTC.